The TCR beta chain under discussion was sequenced for a study of T-cell reconstitution after alpha-beta-depleted transplantation in children. Using unique molecular identifiers, the investigators prepared the TCRbeta library. TCRdb redid the calling of the PCR reads with MiXCR, one entry per CDR3 protein. The data show about 610,000 distinct CDR3 sequences, with roughly a tenth seen just once and 4% to 5% held by the top ten. CDR1 and CDR2 from the germline V gene are MGHRA and YSYEKL. The CDR3 contains 16 residues. V dropped 3 bases and J dropped 2; count of bases not matched to a gene: 8. This sequence originates from a human donor who donated a stem cell graft to a child with acute myeloid leukemia. The rearrangement joins TRBV4-1 to TRBJ2-3, with 7 bases fitting TRBD2. The sequencing here drew on PBMCs from the stem cell graft donor, taken from the stem cell graft. This CDR3 is CASSHPRGGPTDTQYF. The CDR3 nucleotides are TGCGCCAGCAGCCATCCACGGGGAGGGCCCACAGATACGCAGTATTTT.